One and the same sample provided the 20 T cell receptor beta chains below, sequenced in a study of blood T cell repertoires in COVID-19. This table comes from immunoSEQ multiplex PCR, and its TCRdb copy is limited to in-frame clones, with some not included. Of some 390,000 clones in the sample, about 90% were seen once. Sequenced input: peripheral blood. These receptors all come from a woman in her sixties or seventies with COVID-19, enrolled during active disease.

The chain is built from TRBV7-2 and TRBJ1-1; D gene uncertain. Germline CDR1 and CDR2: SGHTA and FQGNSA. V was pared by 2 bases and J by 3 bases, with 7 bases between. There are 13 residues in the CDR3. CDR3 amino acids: CASSLMADTEAFF. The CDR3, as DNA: TGTGCCAGCAGCTTAATGGCAGACACTGAAGCTTTCTTT. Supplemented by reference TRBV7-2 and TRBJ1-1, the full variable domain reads GAGVSQSPSNKVTEKGKDVELRCDPISGHTALYWYRQSLGQGLEFLIYFQGNSAPDKSGLPSDRFSAERTGGSVSTLTIQRTQQEDSAVYLCASSLMADTEAFFGQGTRLTVV.

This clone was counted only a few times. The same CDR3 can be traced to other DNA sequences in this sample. The CDR3 coding sequence is TGTGCCAGCAGGGGACAGGGAAATCAGCCCCAGCATTTT. Its translation is CASRGQGNQPQHF. The chain couples TRBV25-1 to TRBJ1-5, with 9 bases lining up with TRBD1. J was trimmed by 4 bases and V by 6 bases; bases with no gene match: 1. This CDR3 is built from 13 residues. From germline, CDR1 is MGHDK and CDR2 SYGVNS.

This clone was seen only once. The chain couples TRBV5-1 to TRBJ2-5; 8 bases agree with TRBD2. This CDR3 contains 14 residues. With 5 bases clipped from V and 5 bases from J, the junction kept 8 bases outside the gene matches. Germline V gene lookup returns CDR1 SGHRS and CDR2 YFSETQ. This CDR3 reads CASSKAGGKETQYF. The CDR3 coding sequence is TGCGCCAGCAGTAAGGCGGGGGGTAAGGAGACCCAGTACTTC.

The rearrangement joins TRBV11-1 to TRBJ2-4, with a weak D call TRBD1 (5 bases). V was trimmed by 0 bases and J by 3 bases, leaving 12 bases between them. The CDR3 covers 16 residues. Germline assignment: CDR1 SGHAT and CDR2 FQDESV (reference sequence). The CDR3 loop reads CASSLAGRVGKNIQYF. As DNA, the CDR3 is TGTGCCAGCAGCTTAGCGGGCAGGGTGGGCAAAAACATTCAGTACTTC. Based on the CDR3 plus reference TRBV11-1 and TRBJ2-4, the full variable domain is EAEVAQSPRYKITEKSQAVAFWCDPISGHATLYWYRQILGQGPELLVQFQDESVVDDSQLPKDRFSAERLKGVDSTLKIQPAELGDSAMYLCASSLAGRVGKNIQYFGAGTRLSVL.

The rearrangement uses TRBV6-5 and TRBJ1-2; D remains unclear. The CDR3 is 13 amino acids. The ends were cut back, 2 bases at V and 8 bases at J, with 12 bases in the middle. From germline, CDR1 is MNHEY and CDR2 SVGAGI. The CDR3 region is CASSYGALQGYTF. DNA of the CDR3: TGTGCCAGCAGTTACGGAGCCCTGCAGGGCTACACCTTC.

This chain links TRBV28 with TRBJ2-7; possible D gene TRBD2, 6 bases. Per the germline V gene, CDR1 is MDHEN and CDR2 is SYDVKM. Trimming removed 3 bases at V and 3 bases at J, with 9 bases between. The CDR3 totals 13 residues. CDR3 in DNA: TGTGCCAGCAGTTTGGAGGGTATCTACGAGCAGTACTTC. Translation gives CASSLEGIYEQYF.

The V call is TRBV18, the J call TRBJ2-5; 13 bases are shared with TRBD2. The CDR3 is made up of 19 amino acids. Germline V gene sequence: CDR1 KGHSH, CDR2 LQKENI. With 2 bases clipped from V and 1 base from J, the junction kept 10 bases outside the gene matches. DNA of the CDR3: TGTGCCAGCTCACCATTAGGGAGGACTAGCGGGGGCCGCCAAGAGACCCAGTACTTC. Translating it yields CASSPLGRTSGGRQETQYF.

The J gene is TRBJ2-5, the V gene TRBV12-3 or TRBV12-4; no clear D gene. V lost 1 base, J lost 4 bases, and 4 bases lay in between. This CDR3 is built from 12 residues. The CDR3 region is CASSLVIETQYF. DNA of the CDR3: TGTGCCAGCAGTTTAGTTATAGAGACCCAGTACTTC.

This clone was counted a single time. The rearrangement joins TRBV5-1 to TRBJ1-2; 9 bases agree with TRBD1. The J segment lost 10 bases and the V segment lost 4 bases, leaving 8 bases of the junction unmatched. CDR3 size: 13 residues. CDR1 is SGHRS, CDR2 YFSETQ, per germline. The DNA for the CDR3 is TGCGCCAGCAGCCTGTACCGGGACAGGGTCTACACCTTC. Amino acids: CASSLYRDRVYTF.

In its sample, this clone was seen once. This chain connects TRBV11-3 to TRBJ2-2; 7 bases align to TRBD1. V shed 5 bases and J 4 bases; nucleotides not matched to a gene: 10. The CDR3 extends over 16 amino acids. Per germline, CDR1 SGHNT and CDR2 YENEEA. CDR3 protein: CASSPGQVGGTGELFF. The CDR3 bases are TGTGCCAGCAGCCCCGGACAGGTTGGGGGCACCGGGGAGCTGTTTTTT. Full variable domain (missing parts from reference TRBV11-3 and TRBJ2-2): EAGVVQSPRYKIIEKKQPVAFWCNPISGHNTLYWYLQNLGQGPELLIRYENEEAVDDSQLPKDRFSAERLKGVDSTLKIQPAELGDSAVYLCASSPGQVGGTGELFFGEGSRLTVL.

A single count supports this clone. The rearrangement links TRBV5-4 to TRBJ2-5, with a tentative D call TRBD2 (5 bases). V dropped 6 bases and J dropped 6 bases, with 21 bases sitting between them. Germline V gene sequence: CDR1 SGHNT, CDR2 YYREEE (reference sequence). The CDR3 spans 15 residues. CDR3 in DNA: TGTGCCAGCAACCGACGGGGAAGCGCCGAGAAGACCCAGTACTTC. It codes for CASNRRGSAEKTQYF.

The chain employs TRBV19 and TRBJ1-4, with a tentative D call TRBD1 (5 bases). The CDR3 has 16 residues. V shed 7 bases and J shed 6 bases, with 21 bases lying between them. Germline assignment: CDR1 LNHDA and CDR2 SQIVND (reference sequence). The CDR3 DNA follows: TGTGCCAGTAACAACCCCTGGTCGCGCAGGGATGAAAAACTGTTTTTT. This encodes CASNNPWSRRDEKLFF.

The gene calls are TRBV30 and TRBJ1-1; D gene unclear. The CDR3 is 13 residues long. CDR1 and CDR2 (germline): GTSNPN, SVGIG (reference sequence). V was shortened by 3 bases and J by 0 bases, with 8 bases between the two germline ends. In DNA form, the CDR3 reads TGTGCCTGGAGCCATACGGTGAACACTGAAGCTTTCTTT. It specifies CAWSHTVNTEAFF.

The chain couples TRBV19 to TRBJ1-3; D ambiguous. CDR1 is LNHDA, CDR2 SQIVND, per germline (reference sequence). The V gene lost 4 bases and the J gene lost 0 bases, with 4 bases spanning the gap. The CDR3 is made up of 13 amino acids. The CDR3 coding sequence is TGTGCCAGTAGTAGCAGCTCTGGAAACACCATATATTTT. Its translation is CASSSSSGNTIYF.

The CDR3 protein is CASSGRSGLAGYNEQFF. CDR3 DNA sequence: TGTGCCAGCAGCGGGCGATCGGGACTAGCGGGGTACAATGAGCAGTTCTTC. The chain carries TRBV9 and TRBJ2-1; TRBD2 aligns across 13 bases. Germline assignment: CDR1 SGDLS and CDR2 YYNGEE. The CDR3 extends over 17 amino acids. Unmatched junction bases numbered 7, after V lost 3 bases and J lost 4 bases.

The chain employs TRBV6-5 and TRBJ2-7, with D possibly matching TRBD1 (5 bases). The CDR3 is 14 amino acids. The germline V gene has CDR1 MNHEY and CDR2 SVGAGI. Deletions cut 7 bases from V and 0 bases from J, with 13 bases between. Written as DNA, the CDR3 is TGTGCCAGCACCCAAAGGGGCAGCTCCTACGAGCAGTACTTC. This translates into CASTQRGSSYEQYF.

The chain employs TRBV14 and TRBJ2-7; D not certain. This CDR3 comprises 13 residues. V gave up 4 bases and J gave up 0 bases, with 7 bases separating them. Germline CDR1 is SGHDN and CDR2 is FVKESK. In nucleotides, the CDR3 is TGTGCCAGCAGCCGCTTCAGCTCCTACGAGCAGTACTTC. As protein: CASSRFSSYEQYF.

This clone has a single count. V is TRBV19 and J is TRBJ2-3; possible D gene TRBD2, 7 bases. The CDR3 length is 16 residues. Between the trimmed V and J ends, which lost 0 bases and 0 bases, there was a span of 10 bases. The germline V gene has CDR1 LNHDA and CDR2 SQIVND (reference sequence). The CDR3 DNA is TGTGCCAGTAGTATAGACGCGGGGGCTAGCACAGATACGCAGTATTTT. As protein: CASSIDAGASTDTQYF.

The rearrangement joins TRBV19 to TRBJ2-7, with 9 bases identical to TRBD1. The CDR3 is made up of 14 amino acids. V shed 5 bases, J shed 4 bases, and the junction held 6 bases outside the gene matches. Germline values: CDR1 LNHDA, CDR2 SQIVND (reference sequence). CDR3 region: CASSDHRGRYEQYF. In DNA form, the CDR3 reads TGTGCCAGTAGTGACCACAGGGGGCGGTACGAGCAGTACTTC.

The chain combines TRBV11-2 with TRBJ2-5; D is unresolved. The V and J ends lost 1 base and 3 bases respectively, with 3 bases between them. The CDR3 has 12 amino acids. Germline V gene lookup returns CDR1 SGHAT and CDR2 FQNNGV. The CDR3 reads CASSLAEETQYF. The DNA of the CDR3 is TGTGCCAGCAGCTTAGCGGAAGAGACCCAGTACTTC.